Below, one TCR beta chain is given with its context. What it binds is not known. The CDR3 is 15 residues long. Germline lookup yields CDR1 MDHEN and CDR2 SYDVKM. V lost 7 bases to trimming and J lost 6 bases; unmatched junction nucleotides: 15. The protocol was immunoSEQ multiplex PCR, while the TCRdb copy is restricted to in-frame clones and leaves out a portion. Here the sample spans tens of thousands of clones, about four fifths being singletons. The data are from a study of PD-L1 blockade in urothelial cancer. Study-level background: Men with urothelial cancer arising in the bladder made up most of the 29 patients. Once treatment had started, blood was analyzed at 3 weeks (second dose) and again at 6 weeks. Between 0 and 3 chemotherapy regimens preceded treatment for each patient. General study findings and limits: A pretreatment blood TCR clonality that fell below the median predicted better progression-free and overall survival.

This receptor was taken from a man between 65 and 80 years old with urothelial cancer. The source was PBMCs, collected around atezolizumab (anti-PD-L1) treatment. This chain links TRBV28 with TRBJ2-7, with 7 bases identical to TRBD2. The CDR3, as DNA: TGTGCCAGCACCACCGGCGGAGGGAGGGTTCGCGAGCAGTACTTC. This codes for CASTTGGGRVREQYF. The variable domain in full, with the rest retrieved from reference TRBV28 and TRBJ2-7, is DVKVTQSSRYLVKRTGEKVFLECVQDMDHENMFWYRQDPGLGLRLIYFSYDVKMKEKGDIPEGYSVSREKKERFSLILESASTNQTSMYLCASTTGGGRVREQYFGPGTRLTVT.